These 9 T cell receptor beta chains came from one sample sequenced in a study of graft-versus-host responses after intestinal transplantation (TCRdb year 2021). The intended sense of this specimen's time point label: cells obtained before transplantation from donor or recipient. Mixed lymphocyte reactions plated approximately 200,000 CFSE-labeled pre-transplant responders with approximately 200,000 irradiated violet-dye-labeled stimulators and were cultured for around six days. The library came from the immunoSEQ multiplex PCR assay. The source is immuneACCESS, and TCRdb retained only in-frame sequences with V and J called. Part of the clones is not carried over; for the studies checked, unresolved V genes explain less than half of this, and the remainder is unexplained. The sample contains about 23,000 clones, about 45% of them found a single time. Together, the top ten hold over 1.2% of the sample.

Sequencing was performed on alloreactive CD8+ T cells from a mixed lymphocyte reaction culture, taken before transplantation. The sample's cell subset or site, from its label and the paper: CFSE-low proliferating T cells sorted from roughly 6-day pre-transplant mixed lymphocyte reaction (GvH or HvG direction). The receptors derive from a human patient who was an organ donor for intestinal transplantation.

CDR3 amino acids: CATSRDLPTSGADTQYF. In DNA, the CDR3 is TGTGCCACCAGCAGAGATCTCCCCACTAGCGGCGCAGATACGCAGTATTTT. This chain uses TRBV15 with TRBJ2-3; 8 bases line up with TRBD2. Germline V CDR1 and CDR2: LNHNV, YYDKDF (reference sequence). This CDR3 spans 17 amino acids. Losses at the gene ends were 0 bases for V and 4 bases for J; bases not matched to a gene: 9. The full variable domain, its missing parts supplied by reference TRBV15 and TRBJ2-3, is DAMVIQNPRYQVTQFGKPVTLSCSQTLNHNVMYWYQQKSSQAPKLLFHYYDKDFNNEADTPDNFQSRRPNTSFCFLDIRSPGLGDTAMYLCATSRDLPTSGADTQYFGPGTRLTVL.

This clone was seen a handful of times. This chain uses TRBV5-1 with TRBJ2-3, with a possible D match to TRBD2 (6 bases). This CDR3 region has 13 residues. The germline CDR1 and CDR2 sequences are SGHRS and YFSETQ. V dropped 4 bases and J dropped 11 bases, with 17 bases sitting between them. CDR3 DNA: TGCGCCAGCAGCCGACCGGACTGGACTAAGCAGTATTTT. It translates to CASSRPDWTKQYF.

Relative to its sample, this clone is medium-sized. The chain links TRBV5-6 to TRBJ2-3; 12 nucleotides agree with TRBD2. CDR1 and CDR2 (germline): SGHDT, YYEEEE. The CDR3 consists of 17 residues. The J segment lost 3 bases and the V segment lost 3 bases, leaving 8 bases of the junction unmatched. Written as DNA, the CDR3 is TGTGCCAGCAGCTGGGGACTAGCGGGCTCGCGGACAGATACGCAGTATTTT. Translating gives CASSWGLAGSRTDTQYF.

The rearrangement uses TRBV30 and TRBJ2-5, with 8 bases lining up with TRBD1. TRBJ2-7 matches the DNA end more closely, so the J call is doubtful. Germline-derived CDR1 and CDR2 are GTSNPN and SVGIG (reference sequence). The CDR3 contains 12 residues. Written as DNA, the CDR3 is TGTGCCTGGGGACAGGGCGACTACGAGCAGTACTTC. Its translation: CAWGQGDYEQYF.

By share of the sample, this clone is medium-sized. This sequence joins TRBV2 and TRBJ1-4; D perhaps matches TRBD1 (5 bases). V shed 4 bases and J shed 1 base, with 19 bases lying between them. The CDR3 length is 18 residues. Per the germline V gene, CDR1 is SNHLY and CDR2 is FYNNEI. CDR3 nucleotide sequence: TGTGCCAGCAGTGCGGTCAGGGTTTGGGTGATAACTAATGAAAAACTGTTTTTT. Translating gives CASSAVRVWVITNEKLFF.

This clone has only a few counts. The genes are TRBV7-9 and TRBJ1-1, with D tentatively TRBD1 (5 bases). This CDR3 comprises 11 residues. From germline, CDR1 is SEHNR and CDR2 FQNEAQ (reference sequence). Trimming stripped 1 base from V and 8 bases from J, with 5 bases between. The DNA for the CDR3 is TGTGCCAGCAGCTTAGACAGGGAAGCTTTCTTT. This sequence encodes CASSLDREAFF.

The chain couples TRBV27 to TRBJ2-4, with D perhaps matching TRBD2 (6 bases). Germline V gene sequence: CDR1 MNHEY, CDR2 SMNVEV (reference sequence). The CDR3 runs to 17 residues. Trimming left V 3 bases short and J 8 bases short, with 23 bases between. Written as DNA, the CDR3 is TGTGCCAGCAGTTTCGTGGGGGGAGAAGCCCGAGGGGACATTCAGTACTTC. Residues: CASSFVGGEARGDIQYF.

V gene TRBV5-1 combines with J gene TRBJ1-2, with 7 bases lining up with TRBD1. Trimming at V came to 10 bases and at J to 4 bases, leaving 13 bases not matched to a gene. CDR1 and CDR2 from the germline V gene are SGHRS and YFSETQ. The CDR3 sequence is 14 residues long. The CDR3 nucleotides read TGCGCCGGGTGGCCGGGCCGACAGGGCTATGGCTACACCTTC. Translated, it gives CAGWPGRQGYGYTF.

This clone was detected a few times. The rearrangement links TRBV6-6 to TRBJ2-7; 9 nucleotides agree with TRBD2. The CDR3 has 14 residues. V lost 2 bases to trimming and J lost 4 bases; unmatched junction nucleotides: 3. Germline V CDR1 and CDR2: MNHNY, SVGAGI (reference sequence). CDR3 residues: CASSYAGGWYEQYF. Here the CDR3 DNA reads TGTGCCAGCAGTTACGCGGGAGGGTGGTACGAGCAGTACTTC.